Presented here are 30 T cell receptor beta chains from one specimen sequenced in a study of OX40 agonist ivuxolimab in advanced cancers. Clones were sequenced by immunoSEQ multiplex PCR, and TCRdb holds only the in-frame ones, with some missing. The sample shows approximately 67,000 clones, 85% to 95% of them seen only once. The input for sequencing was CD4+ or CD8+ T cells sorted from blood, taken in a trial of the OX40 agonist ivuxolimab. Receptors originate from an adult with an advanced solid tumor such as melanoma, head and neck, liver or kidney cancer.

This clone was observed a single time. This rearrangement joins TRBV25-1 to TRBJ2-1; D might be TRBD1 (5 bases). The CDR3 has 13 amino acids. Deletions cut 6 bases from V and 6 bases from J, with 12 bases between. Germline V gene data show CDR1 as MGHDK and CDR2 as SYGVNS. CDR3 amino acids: CASSSRGGNEQFF. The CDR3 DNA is TGTGCCAGCAGCAGTAGGGGCGGCAATGAGCAGTTCTTC.

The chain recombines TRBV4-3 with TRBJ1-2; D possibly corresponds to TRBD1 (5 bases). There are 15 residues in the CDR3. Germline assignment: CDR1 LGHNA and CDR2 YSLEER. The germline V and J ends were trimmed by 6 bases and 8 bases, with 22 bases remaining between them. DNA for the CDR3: TGCGCCAGCAGTCATCTAATAGGGGAAGCCGGAGGCTACACCTTC. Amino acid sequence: CASSHLIGEAGGYTF.

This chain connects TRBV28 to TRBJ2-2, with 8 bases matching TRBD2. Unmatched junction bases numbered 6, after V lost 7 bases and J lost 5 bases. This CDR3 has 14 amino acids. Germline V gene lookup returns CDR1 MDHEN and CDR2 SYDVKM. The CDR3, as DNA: TGTGCCAGCACCGTTGGCGGGGGGACCGGGGAGCTGTTTTTT. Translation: CASTVGGGTGELFF.

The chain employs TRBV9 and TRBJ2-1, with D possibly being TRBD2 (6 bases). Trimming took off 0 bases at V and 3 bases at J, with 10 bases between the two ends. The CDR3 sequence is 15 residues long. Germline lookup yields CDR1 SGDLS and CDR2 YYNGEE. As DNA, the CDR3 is TGTGCCAGCAGCGTAGGACGGGGGAGCTACAATGAGCAGTTCTTC. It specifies CASSVGRGSYNEQFF.

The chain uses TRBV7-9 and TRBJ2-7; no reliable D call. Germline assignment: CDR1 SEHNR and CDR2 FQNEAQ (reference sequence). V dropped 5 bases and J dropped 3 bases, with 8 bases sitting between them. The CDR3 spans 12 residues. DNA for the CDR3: TGTGCCAGCAGCATCCAGCGCTACGAGCAGTACTTC. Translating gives CASSIQRYEQYF.

CDR3 coding DNA: TGTGCCAGCAGCTTAGCCGAGGTTGAGACCCAGTACTTC. This encodes CASSLAEVETQYF. V gene TRBV7-9 combines with J gene TRBJ2-5; the D is unclear. V was trimmed by 0 bases and J by 5 bases, leaving 7 bases between them. CDR3 length: 13 amino acids. The V gene's germline CDR1 is SEHNR and CDR2 FQNEAQ (reference sequence).

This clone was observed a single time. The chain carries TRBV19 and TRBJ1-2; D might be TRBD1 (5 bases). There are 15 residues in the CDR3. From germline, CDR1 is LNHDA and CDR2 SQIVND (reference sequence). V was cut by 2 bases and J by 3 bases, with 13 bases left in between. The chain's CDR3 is CASSILGVYDYGYTF. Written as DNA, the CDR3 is TGTGCCAGTAGTATACTGGGGGTATATGACTATGGCTACACCTTC.

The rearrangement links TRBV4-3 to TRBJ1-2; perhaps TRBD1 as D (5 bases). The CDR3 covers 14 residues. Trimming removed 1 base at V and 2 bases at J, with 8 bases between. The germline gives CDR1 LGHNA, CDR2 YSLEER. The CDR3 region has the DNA TGCGCCAGCAGCCAAGGAGGACACAACTATGGCTACACCTTC. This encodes CASSQGGHNYGYTF.

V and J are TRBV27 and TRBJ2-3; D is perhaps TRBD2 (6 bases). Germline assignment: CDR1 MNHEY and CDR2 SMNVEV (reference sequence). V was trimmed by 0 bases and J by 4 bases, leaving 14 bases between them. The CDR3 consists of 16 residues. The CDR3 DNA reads TGTGCCAGCAGTTTATCGAAACTACTAGCTCCAGATACGCAGTATTTT. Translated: CASSLSKLLAPDTQYF.

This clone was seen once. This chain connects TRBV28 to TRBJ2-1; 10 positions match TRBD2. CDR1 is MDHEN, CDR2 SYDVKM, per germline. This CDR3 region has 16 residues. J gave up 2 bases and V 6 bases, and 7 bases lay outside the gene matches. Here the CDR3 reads CASSQLAGEAYNEQFF. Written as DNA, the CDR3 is TGTGCCAGCAGCCAGCTAGCGGGAGAGGCCTACAATGAGCAGTTCTTC.

The CDR3 loop reads CASSQAGLYGYTF. In nucleotides, the CDR3 is TGTGCCAGCAGTCAGGCCGGCCTGTATGGCTACACCTTC. The chain has TRBV6-1 and TRBJ1-2; D ambiguous. The germline CDR1 and CDR2 sequences are MNHNS and SASEGT. The CDR3 is made up of 13 amino acids. V lost 5 bases and J lost 5, with 12 bases in between.

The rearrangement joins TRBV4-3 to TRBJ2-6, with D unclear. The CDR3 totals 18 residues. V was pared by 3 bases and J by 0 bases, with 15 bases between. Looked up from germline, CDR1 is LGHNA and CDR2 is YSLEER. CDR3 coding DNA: TGCGCCAGCAGCCACCAAGACAATACCCTCTCTGGGGCCAACGTCCTGACTTTC. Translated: CASSHQDNTLSGANVLTF.

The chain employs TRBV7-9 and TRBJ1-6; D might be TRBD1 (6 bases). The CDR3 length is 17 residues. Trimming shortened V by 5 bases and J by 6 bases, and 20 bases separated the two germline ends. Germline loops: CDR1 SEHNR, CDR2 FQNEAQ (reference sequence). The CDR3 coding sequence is TGTGCCAGCAGCCACCCCAGAGCGGGGGACACTAATTCACCCCTCCACTTT. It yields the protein CASSHPRAGDTNSPLHF.

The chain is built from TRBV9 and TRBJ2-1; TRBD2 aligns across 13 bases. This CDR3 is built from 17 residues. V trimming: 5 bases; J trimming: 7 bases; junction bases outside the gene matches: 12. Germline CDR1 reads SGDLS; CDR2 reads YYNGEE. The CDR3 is CASSIGLAGERVNEQFF. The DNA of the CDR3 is TGTGCCAGCAGTATCGGACTAGCGGGAGAAAGGGTGAATGAGCAGTTCTTC. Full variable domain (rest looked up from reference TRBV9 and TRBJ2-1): DSGVTQTPKHLITATGQRVTLRCSPRSGDLSVYWYQQSLDQGLQFLIQYYNGEERAKGNILERFSAQQFPDLHSELNLSSLELGDSALYFCASSIGLAGERVNEQFFGPGTRLTVL.

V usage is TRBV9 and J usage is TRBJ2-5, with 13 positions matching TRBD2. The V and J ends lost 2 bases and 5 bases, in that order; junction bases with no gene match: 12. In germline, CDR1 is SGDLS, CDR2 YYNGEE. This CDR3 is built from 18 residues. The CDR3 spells CASSVLPGTSGVGETQYF. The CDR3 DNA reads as TGTGCCAGCAGCGTCCTTCCCGGGACTAGCGGGGTTGGGGAGACCCAGTACTTC.

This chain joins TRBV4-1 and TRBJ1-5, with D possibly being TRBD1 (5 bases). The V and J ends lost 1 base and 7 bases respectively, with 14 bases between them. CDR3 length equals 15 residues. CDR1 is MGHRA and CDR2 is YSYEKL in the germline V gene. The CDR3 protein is CASSQVQGGSQPQHF. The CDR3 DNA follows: TGCGCCAGCAGCCAAGTTCAGGGAGGCAGCCAGCCCCAGCATTTT.

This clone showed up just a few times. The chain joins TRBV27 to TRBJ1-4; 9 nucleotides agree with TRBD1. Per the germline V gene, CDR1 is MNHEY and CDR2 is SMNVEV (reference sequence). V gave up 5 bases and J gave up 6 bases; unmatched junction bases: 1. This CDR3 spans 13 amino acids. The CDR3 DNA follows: TGTGCCAGCAGTCGACAGGGGGATGAAAAACTGTTTTTT. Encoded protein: CASSRQGDEKLFF.

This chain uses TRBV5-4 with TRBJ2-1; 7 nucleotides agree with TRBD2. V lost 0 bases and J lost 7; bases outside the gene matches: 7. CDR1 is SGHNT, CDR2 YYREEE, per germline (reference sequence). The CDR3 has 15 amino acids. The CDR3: CASSLDGGRGNEQFF. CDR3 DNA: TGTGCCAGCAGCTTGGATGGCGGGAGAGGGAATGAGCAGTTCTTC.

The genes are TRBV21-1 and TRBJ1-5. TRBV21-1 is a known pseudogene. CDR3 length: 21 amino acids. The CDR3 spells CASSTKIRTAPPPSSNQPQHF. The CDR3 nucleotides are TGTGCCAGCAGCACAAAAATTCGGACGGCCCCCCCGCCATCAAGCAATCAGCCCCAGCATTTT.

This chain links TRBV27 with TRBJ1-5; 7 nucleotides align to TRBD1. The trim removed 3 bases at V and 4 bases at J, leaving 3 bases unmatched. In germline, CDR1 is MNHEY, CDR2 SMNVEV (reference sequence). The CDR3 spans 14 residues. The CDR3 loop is CASSFQGVNQPQHF. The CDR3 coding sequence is TGTGCCAGCAGTTTCCAGGGGGTAAATCAGCCCCAGCATTTT.

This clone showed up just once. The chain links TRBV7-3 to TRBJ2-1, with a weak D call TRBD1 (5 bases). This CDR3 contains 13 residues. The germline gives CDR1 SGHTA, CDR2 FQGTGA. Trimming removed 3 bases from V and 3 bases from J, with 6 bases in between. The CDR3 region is CASSFDSYNEQFF. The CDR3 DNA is TGTGCCAGCAGCTTCGACAGCTACAATGAGCAGTTCTTC.

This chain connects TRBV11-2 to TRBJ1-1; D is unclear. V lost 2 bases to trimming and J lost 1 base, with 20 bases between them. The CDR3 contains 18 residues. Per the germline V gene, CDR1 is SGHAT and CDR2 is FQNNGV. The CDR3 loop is CASSLSVSAEYWNTEAFF. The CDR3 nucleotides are TGTGCCAGCAGCTTAAGTGTCTCGGCAGAATACTGGAACACTGAAGCTTTCTTT.

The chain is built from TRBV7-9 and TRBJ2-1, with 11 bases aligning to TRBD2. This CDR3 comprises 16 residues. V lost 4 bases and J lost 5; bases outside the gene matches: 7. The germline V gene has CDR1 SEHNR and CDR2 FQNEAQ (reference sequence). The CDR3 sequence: CASSSSTSGDHNEQFF. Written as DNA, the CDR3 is TGTGCCAGCAGCTCTTCGACTAGCGGGGACCACAATGAGCAGTTCTTC.

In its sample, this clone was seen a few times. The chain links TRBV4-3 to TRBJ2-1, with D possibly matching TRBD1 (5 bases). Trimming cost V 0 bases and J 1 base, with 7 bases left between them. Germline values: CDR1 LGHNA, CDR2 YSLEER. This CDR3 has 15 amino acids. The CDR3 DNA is TGCGCCAGCAGCCAAGATCAGGGTTCCTACAATGAGCAGTTCTTC. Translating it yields CASSQDQGSYNEQFF.

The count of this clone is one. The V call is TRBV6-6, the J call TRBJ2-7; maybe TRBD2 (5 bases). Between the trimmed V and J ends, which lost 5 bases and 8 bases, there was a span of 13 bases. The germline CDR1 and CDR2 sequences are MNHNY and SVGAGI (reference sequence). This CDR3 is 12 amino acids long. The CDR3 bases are TGTGCCAGCAGTCCGGGGTCCAAAAAGCAGTACTTC. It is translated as CASSPGSKKQYF.

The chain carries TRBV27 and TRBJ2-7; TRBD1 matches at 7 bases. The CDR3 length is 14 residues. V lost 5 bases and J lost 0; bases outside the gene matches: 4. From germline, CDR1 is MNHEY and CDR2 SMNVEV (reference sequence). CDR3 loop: CASSQWDSSYEQYF. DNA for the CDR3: TGTGCCAGCAGTCAATGGGACAGCTCCTACGAGCAGTACTTC.

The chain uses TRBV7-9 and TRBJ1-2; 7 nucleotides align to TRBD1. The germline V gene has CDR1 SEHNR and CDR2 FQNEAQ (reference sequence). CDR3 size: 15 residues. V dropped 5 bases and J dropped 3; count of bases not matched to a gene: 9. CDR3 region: CASSTDRAEDYGYTF. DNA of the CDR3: TGTGCCAGCAGCACCGACAGGGCCGAGGACTATGGCTACACCTTC.

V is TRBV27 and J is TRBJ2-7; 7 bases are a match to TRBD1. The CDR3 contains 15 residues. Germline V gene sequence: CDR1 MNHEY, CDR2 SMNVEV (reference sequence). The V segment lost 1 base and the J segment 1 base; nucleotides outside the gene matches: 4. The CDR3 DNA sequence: TGTGCCAGCAGTTTATTCGGGACAGATTCCTACGAGCAGTACTTC. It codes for CASSLFGTDSYEQYF.

In DNA form, the CDR3 reads TGTGCCAGCAGCTTGAGGGACAGAGCCTACGAGCAGTACTTC. Protein: CASSLRDRAYEQYF. The rearrangement uses TRBV5-6 and TRBJ2-7, with TRBD1 identical over 7 bases. From germline, CDR1 is SGHDT and CDR2 YYEEEE. J was trimmed by 2 bases and V by 1 base; bases with no gene match: 3. The CDR3 length is 14 residues. The full variable domain, with the rest looked up from reference TRBV5-6 and TRBJ2-7, is DAGVTQSPTHLIKTRGQQVTLRCSPKSGHDTVSWYQQALGQGPQFIFQYYEEEERQRGNFPDRFSGHQFPNYSSELNVNALLLGDSALYLCASSLRDRAYEQYFGPGTRLTVT.

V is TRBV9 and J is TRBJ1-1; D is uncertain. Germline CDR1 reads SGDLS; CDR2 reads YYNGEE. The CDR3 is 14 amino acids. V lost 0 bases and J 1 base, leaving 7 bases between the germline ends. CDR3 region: CASSVVGGNTEAFF. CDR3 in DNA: TGTGCCAGCAGCGTAGTAGGAGGGAACACTGAAGCTTTCTTT.